These T cell receptor beta chains were read from a single sample in a study of OX40 agonist ivuxolimab in advanced cancers. Here immunoSEQ multiplex PCR was the method, and the copy in TCRdb shows in-frame clones only, minus some. This sample has tens of thousands of clones, with about 90% found just once. The material was CD4+ or CD8+ T cells sorted from blood, obtained in a trial of the OX40 agonist ivuxolimab. These receptors came from an adult with an advanced solid tumor such as melanoma, head and neck, liver or kidney cancer. CDR3s include the opening cysteine and the closing phenylalanine or tryptophan. D genes are given only for firm matches. The size field is filled for only some rows; it gives once, few, many or a size class.

D	size	V	J	DNA	CDR3
TRBD2	.	TRBV28	TRBJ2-7	TGTGCCAGCAGGGAGACTAGCGGGAGAGGGTACGAGCAGTACTTC	CASRETSGRGYEQYF
TRBD2	.	TRBV6-1	TRBJ2-7	TGTGCCAGCAGGGGAGCGGGAGCCTACGAGCAGTACTTC	CASRGAGAYEQYF
.	.	TRBV18	TRBJ1-2	TGTGCCAGCTCACCACGCGTAGGGGTGGACCACTACACCTTC	CASSPRVGVDHYTF
.	.	TRBV6-1	TRBJ1-1	TGTGCCAGCAGCCTGACAGATATGAACACTGAAGCTTTCTTT	CASSLTDMNTEAFF
.	.	TRBV27	TRBJ2-7	TGTGCCAGCAGTTTAAGAGAATCCTACGAGCAGTACTTC	CASSLRESYEQYF
.	.	TRBV19	TRBJ1-1	TGTGCCAGTAGTACCTCCAGGACTCAAGCTTTCTTT	CASSTSRTQAFF
TRBD1	.	TRBV6-1	TRBJ1-6	TGTGCCAGCAGTGCTTCTCCCAGGACAGGGGACAGGGTGTCCTTT	CASSASPRTGDRVSF
.	.	TRBV6-5	TRBJ2-7	TGTGCCAGCAGAGGGCTCTACGCAGGCTACGAGCAGTACTTC	CASRGLYAGYEQYF
.	.	TRBV2	TRBJ1-1	TGTGCCAGCAGTGGGATGATAGGGGGGACTGAAGCTTTCTTT	CASSGMIGGTEAFF
.	.	TRBV28	TRBJ2-3	TGTGCCAGCAGTTCCATAGGGGCGGAGGCAGATACGCAGTATTTT	CASSSIGAEADTQYF
.	.	TRBV6-5	TRBJ2-7	TGTGCCAGCAGTTACTCGATGGGCAGAACCTACGAGCAGTACTTC	CASSYSMGRTYEQYF
.	once	TRBV10-2	TRBJ2-3	TGCGCCAGCAGTGAGTCGAAGGCAACAGAGCAGTATTTT	CASSESKATEQYF
TRBD1	.	TRBV27	TRBJ2-7	TGTGCCAGCAGTTTATCCTACAGGGGAACCTACGAGCAGTACTTC	CASSLSYRGTYEQYF
.	.	TRBV6-5	TRBJ2-4	TGTGCCAGCAGGGGAAGAGACATTCAGTACTTC	CASRGRDIQYF
.	.	TRBV25-1	TRBJ1-2	TGTGCCAGCACCAGAGGGGGGGGCGTACTTGGCTACACCTTC	CASTRGGGVLGYTF
.	.	TRBV2	TRBJ2-7	TGTGCCAGCAGTGGGTCCAGGGGCCCCTACGAGCAGTACTTC	CASSGSRGPYEQYF
.	once	TRBV6-4	TRBJ1-1	TGTGCCAGCAGCCAGAAAGTGAACACTGAAGCTTTCTTT	CASSQKVNTEAFF
.	.	TRBV14	TRBJ1-3	TGTGCCAGCAGCCAGCGACAGGTTAACTCTGGAAACACCATATATTTT	CASSQRQVNSGNTIYF
.	.	TRBV2	TRBJ1-4	TGTGCCAGCAGTGCTGTAAATGGTGAAAAACTGTTTTTT	CASSAVNGEKLFF
.	.	TRBV28	TRBJ2-5	TGTGCGAGCAGGGGGGGGGCAGAGACCCAGTACTTC	CASRGGAETQYF
.	.	TRBV7-2	TRBJ1-2	TGTGCCAGCAGCAGTAGCCACCTCCGCAACTATGGCTACACCTTC	CASSSSHLRNYGYTF
.	.	TRBV28	TRBJ1-5	TGTGCCAGCACCAAACGGGCGGGACGGTCGCCCCAGCATTTT	CASTKRAGRSPQHF
.	.	TRBV10-1	TRBJ2-7	TGCGCCAGCAGTGTTGTGGGGAACGGCGAGCAGTACTTC	CASSVVGNGEQYF
TRBD1	once	TRBV5-6	TRBJ1-4	TGTGCCAGCAGCTTGAGAGGGACAGGGATGAATGAAAAACTGTTTTTT	CASSLRGTGMNEKLFF
TRBD1	few	TRBV2	TRBJ1-4	TGTGCCAGCAGTGGATCTACAGGGGGGGAGGGTGAAAAACTGTTTTTT	CASSGSTGGEGEKLFF
TRBD1	.	TRBV15	TRBJ1-2	TGTGCCACCAGCTCCCGACAGGGAACCTATGGCTACACCTTC	CATSSRQGTYGYTF
.	.	TRBV25-1	TRBJ2-3	TGTGCCAGCAGTGGTGGCGTGGCAGGGGACAGCACAGATACGCAGTATTTT	CASSGGVAGDSTDTQYF
.	.	TRBV10-2	TRBJ2-4	TGCGCCACCATGGGCGGGATGGACATTCAGTACTTC	CATMGGMDIQYF
.	.	TRBV7-6	TRBJ1-2	TGTGCCAGCAGCCAGTTTGGGGCAGGGAGTGGCTACACCTTC	CASSQFGAGSGYTF
TRBD1	.	TRBV5-4	TRBJ2-7	TGTGCCAGCAGCTTGGCAACAGGGGCCTACTACGAGCAGTACTTC	CASSLATGAYYEQYF
TRBD1	.	TRBV28	TRBJ2-3	TGTGCCAGCAGTCCTCGACAGGGGGCCACAGATACGCAGTATTTT	CASSPRQGATDTQYF
.	.	TRBV6-1	TRBJ2-7	TGTGCCAGCAGTGAATCTCCTGAGCAGTACTTC	CASSESPEQYF
.	.	TRBV5-1	TRBJ1-6	TGCGCCAGCAGTCTCCCTGTGGGTCTCGGTAATTCACCCCTCCACTTT	CASSLPVGLGNSPLHF
TRBD2	.	TRBV11-2	TRBJ2-5	TGTGCCAGCAGCGGAACCGGGACTAGTGACTTC	CASSGTGTSDF
.	.	TRBV6-1	TRBJ2-7	TGTGCCAGCGGGCGGGGTAAAAAAAACGAGCAGTACTTC	CASGRGKKNEQYF
.	.	TRBV7-2	TRBJ1-2	TGTGCCAGCAGCCCTTCGACAGGTTCCCACTATGGCTACACCTTC	CASSPSTGSHYGYTF
.	.	TRBV19	TRBJ1-1	TGTGCCAGTAGTATAGGCCCAATAGGGGGAACTGAAGCTTTCTTT	CASSIGPIGGTEAFF
TRBD2	.	TRBV5-6	TRBJ2-5	TGTGCCAGCAGCTTGGAAGTGGCTAGCGGGAGAGCAGAGACCCAGTACTTC	CASSLEVASGRAETQYF
.	.	TRBV2	TRBJ2-7	TGTGCCAGCAGGAACCTAGGGGCCTACGAGCAGTACTTC	CASRNLGAYEQYF
.	.	TRBV7-6	TRBJ2-5	TGTGCCAGCAGCTTAGATTTAAGAGAGACCCAGTACTTC	CASSLDLRETQYF
.	.	TRBV14	TRBJ2-5	TGTGCCAGCAGCCCGCCACAACAGGGATGGGGGCAAGAGACCCAGTACTTC	CASSPPQQGWGQETQYF
TRBD1	.	TRBV29-1	TRBJ1-5	TGCAGCGTAGGGGGGACAGGGGATCAGCCCCAGCATTTT	CSVGGTGDQPQHF
.	.	TRBV25-1	TRBJ2-7	TGTGCCAGCAGTGAATACCCCGGGAACGAGCAGTACTTC	CASSEYPGNEQYF